The T cell receptor beta chain described here comes from a study of neurological immune-mediated disorders. General observations from the study: Among expanded clones, no CDR3 amino acid sequences were shared across subjects, a pattern suggesting private repertoires in all groups.

The authors produced cDNA by 5'RACE using 10-nucleotide random UMIs. TCRdb re-derived calls from the 5' RACE reads in MiXCR, one entry per CDR3 protein. The profile shows under 60,000 distinct CDR3 sequences, 16% of them singletons. This clonotype was recorded at least ten times. As yet, its antigen is unknown. Between the trimmed V and J ends, which lost 4 bases and 14 bases, there was a span of 13 bases. Germline V gives CDR1 SGHDT, CDR2 YYEEEE. The CDR3 has 11 residues. The gene calls are TRBV5-6 and TRBJ2-1, with D possibly being TRBD2 (6 bases). Sequencing was performed on PBMCs. This TCR came from a man between 60 and 75 years old in good health. The CDR3 DNA reads TGTGCCAGCAGCCAAGGGACTTACGAGTTCTTC. The encoded protein is CASSQGTYEFF.